This record covers a single T cell receptor (beta chain). The CDR3 is 16 amino acids. CDR1 is GTSNPN, CDR2 SVGIG, per germline (reference sequence). J gave up 0 bases and V 2 bases, and 6 bases lay outside the gene matches. Some clones are missing from TCRdb's copy, which holds only in-frame ones; the method was immunoSEQ multiplex PCR. The table lists some 330,000 clones, roughly 89% of them singletons. This sample was taken from a study of cytomegalovirus exposure and HLA in healthy donors. The sequence derives from a woman under 30 in good health and CMV-seronegative. This rearrangement joins TRBV30 to TRBJ2-2; 7 bases fit TRBD2. Input material: PBMCs. The CDR3 DNA follows: TGTGCCTGGAGTCCTGGGAGGGCCTCGAACACCGGGGAGCTGTTTTTT. Translation gives CAWSPGRASNTGELFF.